This T cell receptor beta chain was recovered during a study of CD8 T cells in ankylosing spondylitis. MiXCR, run by TCRdb on the 5' RACE reads, gives a single entry per CDR3 protein. Seen here are about 250,000 distinct CDR3 sequences, 20% to 30% observed once, and the top ten hold 0.6% to 0.75%. In the case of this clonotype: Its antigen is undetermined.

Study results and limitations: Earlier studies detected some motif variants in reactive arthritis synovial fluid and blood.

The clonotype originates from a male donor with ankylosing spondylitis or in good health (not recorded which). The sequenced sample was blood, either unsorted or a sorted T cell fraction (not recorded which).

The CDR3: CSARGGSNYGYTF. The CDR3 coding sequence is TGCAGTGCTCGCGGGGGTTCTAACTATGGCTACACCTTC. The V gene is TRBV20-1, the J gene TRBJ1-2; a possible D gene is TRBD1 (5 bases). The V gene's germline CDR1 is DFQATT and CDR2 SNEGSKA (reference sequence). Trimming shortened V by 5 bases and J by 0 bases, and 10 bases separated the two germline ends. The CDR3 consists of 13 residues.